This entry is about one TCR beta chain. Its antigen is not identified. This record comes from a study of beta chain features in type 1 diabetes. Since all of the isolated RNA was reverse transcribed, expressed TCRB transcripts were what got sequenced. The table came from immunoSEQ multiplex PCR; TCRdb's copy has only in-frame clones and leaves some out. The sample has fewer than 250,000 clones, 13% to 15% seen once. The V gene lost 2 bases and the J gene lost 8 bases, with 20 bases spanning the gap. The CDR3 sequence is 16 residues long. Per the germline V gene, CDR1 is SGDLS and CDR2 is YYNGEE. General observations from the study: There was no resolution here of whether HLA type influences TCRB rearrangement. Among all four CD4+ subsets, Type 1 diabetes patients had TCRB CDR3s that were moderately but significantly shorter.

The chain is built from TRBV9 and TRBJ2-1; a weak D match, TRBD1 (6 bases). The receptor's source is a woman in her thirties or forties in good health. Sample: naive CD4+ T cells from blood. The CDR3 sequence: CASSVEGQNFFYEQFF. CDR3 DNA: TGTGCCAGCAGCGTGGAAGGACAGAACTTTTTCTATGAGCAGTTCTTC.